The 8 T cell receptor beta chains presented below share a single source sample, sequenced in a study of T cell responses to AZD1222 COVID-19 vaccine. Only in-frame clones appear in the TCRdb table, and some are missing; sequencing was by immunoSEQ multiplex PCR. Among around 120,000 clones, about 92% were seen once, and the ten largest hold more than 6%. Sequences were derived from peripheral blood, sampled 28 days after the second AZD1222 dose. The source is an adult who received the AZD1222 COVID-19 vaccine.

V and J are TRBV11-2 and TRBJ2-1; D unclear. The CDR3 runs to 13 residues. V was shortened by 2 bases and J by 8 bases, with 10 bases between the two germline ends. Germline V gene sequence: CDR1 SGHAT, CDR2 FQNNGV. The CDR3 region has the DNA TGTGCCAGCAGCTTATCTAGTGAGTATGAGCAGTTCTTC. Amino acid sequence: CASSLSSEYEQFF.

This chain uses TRBV10-1 with TRBJ1-3, with D unresolved. The CDR3 loop spans 15 amino acids. V was cut by 3 bases and J by 0 bases, with 9 bases left in between. The germline gives CDR1 WNHNN, CDR2 SYGVQD (reference sequence). The CDR3 DNA is TGCGCCAGCAGTGACGGAGGGAGCTCTGGAAACACCATATATTTT. Amino acids: CASSDGGSSGNTIYF.

The rearrangement joins TRBV5-1 to TRBJ2-7; D assignment may be TRBD1 or TRBD2 (5 bases each). Per germline, CDR1 SGHRS and CDR2 YFSETQ. CDR3 length equals 14 residues. Trimming stripped 3 bases from V and 7 bases from J, with 17 bases between. As DNA, the CDR3 is TGCGCCAGCAGCTCCGACCTTGGGGGAAGTGAGCAGTACTTC. Translating it yields CASSSDLGGSEQYF. The full variable domain, rest sourced from reference TRBV5-1 and TRBJ2-7, is KAGVTQTPRYLIKTRGQQVTLSCSPISGHRSVSWYQQTPGQGLQFLFEYFSETQRNKGNFPGRFSGRQFSNSRSEMNVSTLELGDSALYLCASSSDLGGSEQYFGPGTRLTVT.

This clone was detected a few times. The chain is built from TRBV27 and TRBJ2-6; D is uncertain. This CDR3 has 15 residues. Trimming stripped 3 bases from V and 0 bases from J, with 6 bases between. CDR1 and CDR2 from the germline V gene are MNHEY and SMNVEV (reference sequence). CDR3 in DNA: TGTGCCAGCAGTTTCGGACCCTCTGGGGCCAACGTCCTGACTTTC. Translating gives CASSFGPSGANVLTF.

The chain employs TRBV5-6 and TRBJ2-7; D could derive from TRBD1 or TRBD2 (5 bases each). The V gene's germline CDR1 is SGHDT and CDR2 YYEEEE. The CDR3 sequence is 14 residues long. Trimming left V 3 bases short and J 5 bases short, with 15 bases between. CDR3 protein: CASSSRGAVNEQYF. The DNA of the CDR3 is TGTGCCAGCAGCTCACGAGGGGCGGTCAACGAGCAGTACTTC. The variable domain in full, completed from reference TRBV5-6 and TRBJ2-7, reads DAGVTQSPTHLIKTRGQQVTLRCSPKSGHDTVSWYQQALGQGPQFIFQYYEEEERQRGNFPDRFSGHQFPNYSSELNVNALLLGDSALYLCASSSRGAVNEQYFGPGTRLTVT.

The chain links TRBV5-5 to TRBJ1-2; unclear D gene. This CDR3 has 13 amino acids. CDR1 is SGHKS and CDR2 is YYEKEE in the germline V gene (reference sequence). Trimming took 3 bases from V and 8 from J, leaving 14 bases between them. The CDR3 reads CASSSASSVGYTF. DNA for the CDR3: TGTGCCAGCAGCTCCGCGAGTTCCGTAGGCTACACCTTC.

V is TRBV6-5 and J is TRBJ1-3; D is possibly TRBD1 (6 bases). This CDR3 contains 14 residues. Germline V gene data show CDR1 as MNHEY and CDR2 as SVGAGI. Trimming took off 6 bases at V and 1 base at J, with 10 bases between the two ends. The CDR3 reads CASRAGESGNTIYF. As DNA, the CDR3 is TGTGCCAGCAGGGCAGGGGAGTCTGGAAACACCATATATTTT.

The V gene is TRBV9, the J gene TRBJ1-4; 11 bases are shared with TRBD1. CDR3 length equals 18 residues. Germline-derived CDR1 and CDR2 are SGDLS and YYNGEE. The junction had 8 bases not matched to a gene; V was cut back by 4 bases and J by 0 bases. The CDR3 nucleotides are TGTGCCAGCAGCCCACGGACAGGGGGCATGGCAACTAATGAAAAACTGTTTTTT. It is translated as CASSPRTGGMATNEKLFF.